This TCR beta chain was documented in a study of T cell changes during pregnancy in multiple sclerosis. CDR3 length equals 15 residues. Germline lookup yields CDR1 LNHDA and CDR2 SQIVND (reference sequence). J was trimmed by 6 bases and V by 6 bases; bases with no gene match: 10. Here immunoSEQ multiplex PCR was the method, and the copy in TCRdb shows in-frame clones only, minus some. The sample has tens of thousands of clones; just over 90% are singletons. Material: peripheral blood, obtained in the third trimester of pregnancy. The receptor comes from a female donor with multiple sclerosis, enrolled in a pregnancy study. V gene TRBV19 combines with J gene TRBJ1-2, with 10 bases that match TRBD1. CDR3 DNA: TGTGCCAGTAGATTTAATCTCGGACAGGGGGATGGCTACACCTTC. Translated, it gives CASRFNLGQGDGYTF.